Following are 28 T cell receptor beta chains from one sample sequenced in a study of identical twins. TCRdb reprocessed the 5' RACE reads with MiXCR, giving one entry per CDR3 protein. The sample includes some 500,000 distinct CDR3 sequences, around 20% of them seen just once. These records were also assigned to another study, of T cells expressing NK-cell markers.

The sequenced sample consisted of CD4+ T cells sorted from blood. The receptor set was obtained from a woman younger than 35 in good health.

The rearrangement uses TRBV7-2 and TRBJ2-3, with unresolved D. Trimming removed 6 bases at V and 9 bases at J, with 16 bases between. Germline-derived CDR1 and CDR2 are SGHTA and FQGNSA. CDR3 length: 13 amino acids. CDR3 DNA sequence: TGTGCCAGCAGTCCAACCCCAAGGGAAACGCAGTATTTT. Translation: CASSPTPRETQYF.

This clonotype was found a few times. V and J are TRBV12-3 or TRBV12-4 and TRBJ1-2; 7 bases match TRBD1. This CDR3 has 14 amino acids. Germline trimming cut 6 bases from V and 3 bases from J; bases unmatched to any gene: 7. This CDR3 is CASRRQGLDYGYTF. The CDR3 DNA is TGTGCCAGCAGGAGACAGGGATTAGACTATGGCTACACCTTC.

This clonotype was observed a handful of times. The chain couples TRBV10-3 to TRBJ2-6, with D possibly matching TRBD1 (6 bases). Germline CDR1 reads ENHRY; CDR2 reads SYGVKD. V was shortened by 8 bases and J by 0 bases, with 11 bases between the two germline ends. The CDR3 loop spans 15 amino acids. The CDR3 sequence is CAIRDTSSGANVLTF. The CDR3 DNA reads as TGTGCCATCCGGGACACCAGCTCTGGGGCCAACGTCCTGACTTTC.

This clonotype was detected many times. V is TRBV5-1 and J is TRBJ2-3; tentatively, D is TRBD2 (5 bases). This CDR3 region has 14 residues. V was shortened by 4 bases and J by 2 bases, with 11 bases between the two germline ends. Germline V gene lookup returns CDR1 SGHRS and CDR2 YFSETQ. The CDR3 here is CASSPGRDTDTQYF. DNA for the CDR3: TGCGCCAGCAGCCCCGGCCGGGACACAGATACGCAGTATTTT.

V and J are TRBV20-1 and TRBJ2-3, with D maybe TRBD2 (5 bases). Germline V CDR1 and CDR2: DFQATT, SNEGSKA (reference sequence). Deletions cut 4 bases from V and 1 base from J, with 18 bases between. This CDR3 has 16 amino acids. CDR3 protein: CSAMVGAAMGTDTQYF. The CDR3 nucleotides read TGCAGTGCTATGGTCGGAGCGGCCATGGGCACAGATACGCAGTATTTT.

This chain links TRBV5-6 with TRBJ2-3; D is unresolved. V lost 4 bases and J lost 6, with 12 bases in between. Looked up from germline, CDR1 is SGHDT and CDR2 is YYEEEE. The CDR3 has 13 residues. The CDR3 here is CASSTPLFDTQYF. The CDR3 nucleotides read TGTGCCAGCAGCACCCCCCTTTTTGATACGCAGTATTTT.

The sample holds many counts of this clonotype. CDR3 sequence (DNA): TGTGCCAGCAGTGCTTTGTACGAGCAGTACTTC. Protein sequence: CASSALYEQYF. The gene calls are TRBV25-1 and TRBJ2-7, with D hard to call. In germline, CDR1 is MGHDK, CDR2 SYGVNS. Trimming stripped 4 bases from V and 4 bases from J, with 5 bases between. This CDR3 is built from 11 residues.

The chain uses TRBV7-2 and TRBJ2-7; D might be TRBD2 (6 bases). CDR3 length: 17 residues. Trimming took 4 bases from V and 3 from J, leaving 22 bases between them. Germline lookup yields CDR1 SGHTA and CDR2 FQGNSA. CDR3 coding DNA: TGTGCCAGCAGCTCCACCCGGGACTTCGAAACGGGCTACGAGCAGTACTTC. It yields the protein CASSSTRDFETGYEQYF.

This CDR3 is CSARQEETSYEQYF. DNA for the CDR3: TGCAGTGCCAGACAGGAAGAGACCTCCTACGAGCAGTACTTC. The rearrangement joins TRBV20-1 to TRBJ2-7, with D possibly TRBD1 on 6 matching bases. CDR1 and CDR2 (germline): DFQATT, SNEGSKA (reference sequence). The V end was cut by 6 bases, the J end by 0 bases, with 15 bases between. The CDR3 is 14 amino acids.

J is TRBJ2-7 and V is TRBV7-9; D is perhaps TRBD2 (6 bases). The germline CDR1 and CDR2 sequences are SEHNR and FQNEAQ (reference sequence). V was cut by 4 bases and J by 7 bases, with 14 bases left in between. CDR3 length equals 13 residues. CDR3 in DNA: TGTGCCAGCAGCTATGGGGGACTCCGGGAGCAGTACTTC. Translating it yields CASSYGGLREQYF.

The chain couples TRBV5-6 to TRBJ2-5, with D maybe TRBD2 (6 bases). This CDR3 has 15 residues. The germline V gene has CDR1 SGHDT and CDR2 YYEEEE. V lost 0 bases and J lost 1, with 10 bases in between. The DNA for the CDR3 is TGTGCCAGCAGCTTGGTGGTAGCGGCCCAAGAGACCCAGTACTTC. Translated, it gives CASSLVVAAQETQYF.

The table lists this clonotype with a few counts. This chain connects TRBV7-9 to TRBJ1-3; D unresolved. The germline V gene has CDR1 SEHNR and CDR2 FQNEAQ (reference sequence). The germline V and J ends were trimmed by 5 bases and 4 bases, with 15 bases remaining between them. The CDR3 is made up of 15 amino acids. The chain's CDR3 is CASSPPPRFGNTIYF. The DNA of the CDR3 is TGTGCCAGCAGCCCGCCCCCCAGGTTCGGAAACACCATATATTTT.

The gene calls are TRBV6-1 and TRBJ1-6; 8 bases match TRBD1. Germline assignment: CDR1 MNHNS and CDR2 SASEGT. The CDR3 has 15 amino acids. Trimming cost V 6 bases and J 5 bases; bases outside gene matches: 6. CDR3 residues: CASSPATGDNSPLHF. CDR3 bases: TGTGCCAGCAGCCCAGCGACAGGGGATAATTCACCCCTCCACTTT.

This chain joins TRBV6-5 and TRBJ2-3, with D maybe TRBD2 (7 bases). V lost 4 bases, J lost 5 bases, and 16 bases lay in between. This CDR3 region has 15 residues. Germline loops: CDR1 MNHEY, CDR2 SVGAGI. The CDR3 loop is CASSSRGAGGDTQYF. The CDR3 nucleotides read TGTGCCAGCAGTTCCCGGGGGGCCGGGGGAGATACGCAGTATTTT.

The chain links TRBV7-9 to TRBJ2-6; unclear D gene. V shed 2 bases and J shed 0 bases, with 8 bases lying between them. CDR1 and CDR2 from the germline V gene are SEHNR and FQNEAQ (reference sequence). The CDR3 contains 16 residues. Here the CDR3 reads CASSLQVISGANVLTF. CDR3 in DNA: TGTGCCAGCAGCTTACAGGTGATCTCTGGGGCCAACGTCCTGACTTTC.

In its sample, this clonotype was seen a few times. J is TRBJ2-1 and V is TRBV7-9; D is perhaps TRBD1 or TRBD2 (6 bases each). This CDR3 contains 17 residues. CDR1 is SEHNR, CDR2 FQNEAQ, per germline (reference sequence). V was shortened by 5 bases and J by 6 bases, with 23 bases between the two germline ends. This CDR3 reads CASSPIGGLTSGNEQFF. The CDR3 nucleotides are TGTGCCAGCAGCCCCATTGGGGGGCTGACCTCCGGCAATGAGCAGTTCTTC.

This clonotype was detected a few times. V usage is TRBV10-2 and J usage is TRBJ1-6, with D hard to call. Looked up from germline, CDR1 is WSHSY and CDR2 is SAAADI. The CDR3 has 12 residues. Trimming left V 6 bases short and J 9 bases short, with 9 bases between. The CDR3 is CASSAPVSPLHF. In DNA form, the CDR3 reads TGCGCCAGCAGCGCCCCCGTTTCACCCCTCCACTTT.

The CDR3 DNA reads as TGCAGTGCTAGAGACATCGGATTTTACAATGAGCAGTTCTTC. Protein: CSARDIGFYNEQFF. V is TRBV20-1 and J is TRBJ2-1, with unresolved D. The germline gives CDR1 DFQATT, CDR2 SNEGSKA (reference sequence). Trimming removed 0 bases at V and 4 bases at J, with 10 bases between. CDR3 length: 14 residues.

The CDR3 reads CASSAGTASHQPQHF. In DNA, the CDR3 is TGTGCCAGCTCAGCCGGGACAGCCAGTCATCAGCCCCAGCATTTT. V is TRBV18 and J is TRBJ1-5; 7 bases line up with TRBD1. CDR1 and CDR2 from the germline V gene are KGHSH and LQKENI. The CDR3 is 15 amino acids. Unmatched junction bases numbered 9, after V lost 5 bases and J lost 5 bases.

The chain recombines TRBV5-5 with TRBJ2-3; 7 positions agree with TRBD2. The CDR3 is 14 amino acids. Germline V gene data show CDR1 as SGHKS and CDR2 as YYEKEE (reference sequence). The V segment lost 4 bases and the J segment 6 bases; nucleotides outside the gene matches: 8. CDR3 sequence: CASSPSGTKDTQYF. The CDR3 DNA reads TGTGCCAGCAGCCCATCCGGGACTAAGGATACGCAGTATTTT.

CDR3 DNA: TGTGCAAGTCGCTTAGAGGTTGGTCAAGAGACCCAGTACTTC. This encodes CASRLEVGQETQYF. J is TRBJ2-5 and V is TRBV12-2. TRBV12-2 is recorded as a pseudogene. This CDR3 comprises 14 residues.

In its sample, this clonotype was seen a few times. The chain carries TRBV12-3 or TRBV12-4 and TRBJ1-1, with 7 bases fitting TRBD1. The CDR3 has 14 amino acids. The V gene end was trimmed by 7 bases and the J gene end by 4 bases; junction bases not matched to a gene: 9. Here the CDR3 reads CASNSRGKVTEAFF. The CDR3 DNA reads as TGTGCCAGCAACTCCAGGGGGAAAGTCACTGAAGCTTTCTTT.

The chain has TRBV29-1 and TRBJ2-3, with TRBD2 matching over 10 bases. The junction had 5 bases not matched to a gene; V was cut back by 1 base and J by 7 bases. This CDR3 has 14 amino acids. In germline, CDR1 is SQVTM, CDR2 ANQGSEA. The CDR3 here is CSVEAEAGGYTQYF. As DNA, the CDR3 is TGCAGCGTTGAAGCTGAAGCGGGGGGGTATACGCAGTATTTT.

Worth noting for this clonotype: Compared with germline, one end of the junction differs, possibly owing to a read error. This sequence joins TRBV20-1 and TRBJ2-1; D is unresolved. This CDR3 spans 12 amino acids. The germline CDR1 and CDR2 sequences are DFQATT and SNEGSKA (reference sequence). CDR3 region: CSARDSGRSTVF. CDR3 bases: TGCAGTGCTAGAGATTCAGGCAGGTCTACTGTCTTC.

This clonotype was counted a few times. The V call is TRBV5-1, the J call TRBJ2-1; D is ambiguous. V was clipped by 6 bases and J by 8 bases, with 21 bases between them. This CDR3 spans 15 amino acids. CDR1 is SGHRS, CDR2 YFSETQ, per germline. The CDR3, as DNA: TGCGCCAGCAACCAGATGGCCTCGCACAGCGATGAGCAGTTCTTC. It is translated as CASNQMASHSDEQFF.

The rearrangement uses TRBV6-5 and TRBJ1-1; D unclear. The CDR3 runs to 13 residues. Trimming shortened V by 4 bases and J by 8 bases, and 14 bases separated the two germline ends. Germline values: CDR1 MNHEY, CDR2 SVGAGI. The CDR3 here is CASSLRQGREAFF. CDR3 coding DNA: TGTGCCAGCAGTTTACGACAAGGTCGAGAAGCTTTCTTT.

This CDR3 reads CSATTGPDTGELFF. In nucleotides, the CDR3 is TGCAGTGCTACGACAGGGCCGGACACCGGGGAGCTGTTTTTT. The V gene is TRBV20-1, the J gene TRBJ2-2, with 7 bases identical to TRBD1. This CDR3 region has 14 residues. Germline lookup yields CDR1 DFQATT and CDR2 SNEGSKA (reference sequence). Trimming took 4 bases from V and 3 from J; bases not matched to a gene: 5.

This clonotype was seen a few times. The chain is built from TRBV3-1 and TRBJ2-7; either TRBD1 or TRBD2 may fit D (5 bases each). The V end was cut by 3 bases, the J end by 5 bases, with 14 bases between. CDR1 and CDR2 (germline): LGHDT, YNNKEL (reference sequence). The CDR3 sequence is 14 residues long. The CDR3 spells CASSQYLGTNEQYF. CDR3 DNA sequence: TGTGCCAGCAGCCAGTACCTCGGGACGAACGAGCAGTACTTC.